These 20 T cell receptor beta chains originate from one sample sequenced in a study of blood T cells in healthy people across ages. Combining a sample-barcoded 5' primer with a J-beta primer mix, a second PCR ran for about 6 to 12 cycles. TCRdb itself ran the 5' RACE reads through MiXCR, one entry per CDR3 protein. Of hundreds of thousands of distinct CDR3 sequences listed, less than 35% were seen once; the top ten hold 15% to 19%. Sequencing was performed on blood. These receptors were taken from a woman of 80 years or more in good health.

The chain couples TRBV5-1 to TRBJ2-7, with 8 bases fitting TRBD1. From germline, CDR1 is SGHRS and CDR2 YFSETQ. The CDR3 loop spans 14 amino acids. With 4 bases clipped from V and 3 bases from J, the junction kept 6 bases outside the gene matches. CDR3 residues: CASSIDRGYYEQYF. CDR3 in DNA: TGCGCCAGCAGCATAGACAGGGGTTACTACGAGCAGTACTTC.

Worth noting for this clonotype: This may be a read error, as it is one base from a much larger clone. This rearrangement joins TRBV29-1 to TRBJ2-1; D assignment may be TRBD1 or TRBD2 (5 bases each). The J call is doubtful: the DNA matches TRBJ2-7 better. The length of the CDR3 is 15 residues. Looked up from germline, CDR1 is SQVTM and CDR2 is ANQGSEA. The CDR3 loop is CSAITGTSSYNEQYF. The CDR3 region has the DNA TGCAGCGCCATAACCGGGACGTCATCCTACAATGAGCAGTACTTC.

The chain recombines TRBV4-2 with TRBJ2-2, with TRBD1 identical over 8 bases. CDR1 and CDR2 from the germline V gene are LGHNA and YNFKEQ. The CDR3 has 15 residues. Losses at the gene ends were 0 bases for V and 7 bases for J; bases not matched to a gene: 4. CDR3 protein: CASSQEGQVVGELFF. CDR3 bases: TGTGCCAGCAGCCAAGAGGGACAGGTAGTCGGGGAGCTGTTTTTT.

This clonotype was counted many times. V usage is TRBV5-8 and J usage is TRBJ1-6; D perhaps matches TRBD1 (6 bases). Germline V gene lookup returns CDR1 SGHTS and CDR2 YDEGEE. V was cut by 0 bases and J by 9 bases, with 7 bases left in between. This CDR3 is built from 13 residues. In nucleotides, the CDR3 is TGTGCCAGCAGCTTGGACAGGGCTTCACCCCTCCACTTT. Encoded protein: CASSLDRASPLHF.

The genes are TRBV7-2 and TRBJ2-7, with D unclear. CDR3 length: 13 residues. CDR1 and CDR2 from the germline V gene are SGHTA and FQGNSA. Trimming pared 3 bases from V and 3 bases from J, leaving 9 bases between. The CDR3 coding sequence is TGTGCCAGCAGCTTCAGCAGCCTCTACGAGCAGTACTTC. Amino acids: CASSFSSLYEQYF.

Worth noting for this clonotype: A much larger clone is a single base away; this may be a read error. The chain couples TRBV27 to TRBJ1-5; the D is unclear. Trimming removed 6 bases at V and 9 bases at J, with 15 bases between. This CDR3 is 13 amino acids long. Germline loops: CDR1 MNHEY, CDR2 SMNVEV (reference sequence). DNA for the CDR3: TGTGCCAGCAGCATGGGATCAGGTCTGCCCCAGCATTTT. Its protein product is CASSMGSGLPQHF.

The table lists this clonotype with many counts. The chain uses TRBV9 and TRBJ2-3; D may be TRBD1 (6 bases). The CDR3 is made up of 15 amino acids. V dropped 0 bases and J dropped 7 bases, with 15 bases sitting between them. CDR1 and CDR2 (germline): SGDLS, YYNGEE. The CDR3 spells CASSVGGQGRHTQYF. The CDR3 nucleotides are TGTGCCAGCAGCGTAGGGGGTCAGGGGCGTCATACGCAGTATTTT.

Comment on this clonotype: This may be a read error, as it is one base from a much larger clone. This sequence joins TRBV5-4 and TRBJ2-7, with 9 bases aligning to TRBD2. Germline trimming cut 0 bases from V and 7 bases from J; bases unmatched to any gene: 11. There are 16 residues in the CDR3. Germline values: CDR1 SGHNT, CDR2 YYREEE (reference sequence). The CDR3 region is CASSLESGGRYNEQYF. The CDR3 DNA reads as TGTGCCAGCAGCTTGGAAAGCGGGGGGCGGTACAATGAGCAGTACTTC.

This clonotype was picked up many times. V gene TRBV5-6 combines with J gene TRBJ2-1, with 9 bases lining up with TRBD2. Germline V CDR1 and CDR2: SGHDT, YYEEEE. The CDR3 consists of 16 residues. The V segment lost 2 bases and the J segment 3 bases; nucleotides outside the gene matches: 6. The CDR3 DNA reads as TGTGCCAGCAGCTTTGCCGGGACTAGCATCTACAATGAGCAGTTCTTC. This codes for CASSFAGTSIYNEQFF.

As to this clonotype: At one boundary the junction diverges from the germline segment, which might be a read error. The chain recombines TRBV6-5 with TRBJ2-6; TRBD1 aligns across 10 bases. Germline CDR1 reads MNHEY; CDR2 reads SVGAGI. This CDR3 contains 19 residues. CDR3 sequence reads: CASSYGTGVPNSGANVRTF. The CDR3 bases are TGTGCCAGCAGTTACGGGACAGGGGTCCCCAACTCTGGGGCCAACGTCCGGACTTTC.

This clonotype was seen at least ten times. CDR3 DNA: TGTGCCAGCAGTTACCTGGCAGGGAGCTCCTATAATTCACCCCTCCACTTT. It is translated as CASSYLAGSSYNSPLHF. This chain uses TRBV6-5 with TRBJ1-6, with a weak D call TRBD1 (5 bases). The V gene lost 2 bases and the J gene lost 0 bases, with 11 bases spanning the gap. This CDR3 has 17 residues. Germline CDR1 MNHEY, CDR2 SVGAGI.

The V gene is TRBV2, the J gene TRBJ1-2, with D hard to call. Germline V gene data show CDR1 as SNHLY and CDR2 as FYNNEI. Trimming shortened V by 8 bases and J by 8 bases, and 9 bases separated the two germline ends. The CDR3 runs to 10 residues. For the CDR3, the DNA is TGTGCCAGCGGGTCGAAGGGCTACACCTTC. Amino acids: CASGSKGYTF.

About this clonotype itself: This may stem from a read error, because a much larger clone lies one nucleotide away. The CDR3, as DNA: TGTGCCAGCAGGGCCCCTAAACAGGGGTCGCGCAATGAGCAGTACTTC. Translation gives CASRAPKQGSRNEQYF. This sequence joins TRBV28 and TRBJ2-5, with 7 bases lining up with TRBD1. This CDR3 region has 16 residues. J lost 11 bases, V lost 6 bases, and 21 bases had no gene match. CDR1 is MDHEN, CDR2 SYDVKM, per germline.

The chain combines TRBV28 with TRBJ2-5; D remains ambiguous. Trimming stripped 9 bases from V and 3 bases from J, with 8 bases between. CDR3 length equals 11 residues. Germline V lookup: CDR1 MDHEN, CDR2 SYDVKM. This chain's CDR3 is CASRPEETQYF. CDR3 coding DNA: TGTGCCAGTCGACCGGAAGAGACCCAGTACTTC.

This clonotype was seen more than once but under ten times. This chain uses TRBV11-2 with TRBJ2-3, with TRBD2 identical over 9 bases. The CDR3 runs 17 residues. V trimming: 1 base; J trimming: 5 bases; junction bases outside the gene matches: 10. Germline CDR1 SGHAT, CDR2 FQNNGV. This CDR3 reads CASSLGVAGGYGDTQYF. In nucleotides, the CDR3 is TGTGCCAGCAGCTTAGGGGTTGCGGGGGGGTATGGAGATACGCAGTATTTT.

This clonotype was seen many times. The gene calls are TRBV28 and TRBJ2-3; D gene unclear. This CDR3 region has 12 residues. V dropped 5 bases and J dropped 6 bases, with 9 bases sitting between them. The germline V gene encodes CDR1 MDHEN and CDR2 SYDVKM. The CDR3 loop is CASSPETDTQYF. The CDR3 bases are TGTGCCAGCAGTCCCGAGACGGATACGCAGTATTTT.

The sample holds many counts of this clonotype. The chain links TRBV4-2 to TRBJ2-7; tentative D call: TRBD1 (6 bases). The CDR3 has 14 residues. Germline V gene data show CDR1 as LGHNA and CDR2 as YNFKEQ. V was clipped by 0 bases and J by 2 bases, with 8 bases between them. The DNA of the CDR3 is TGTGCCAGCAGCCAAGACAGGGGAACCTACGAGCAGTACTTC. Translated: CASSQDRGTYEQYF.

The V and J genes are TRBV15 and TRBJ1-1; perhaps TRBD1 as D (5 bases). Trimming took 0 bases from V and 2 from J, leaving 7 bases between them. This CDR3 has 14 amino acids. The V gene's germline CDR1 is LNHNV and CDR2 YYDKDF (reference sequence). The CDR3 is CATSRDGGNTEAFF. The CDR3 DNA reads TGTGCCACCAGCAGAGATGGGGGTAACACTGAAGCTTTCTTT.

Of note for this clonotype: This clone may be a read error of a much larger clone one base away. This chain links TRBV9 with TRBJ2-1; 8 positions match TRBD2. CDR1 and CDR2 from the germline V gene are SGDLS and YYNGEE. This CDR3 is built from 14 residues. The V and J ends lost 0 bases and 12 bases, in that order; junction bases with no gene match: 8. CDR3 residues: CASSVGAGGLGQFF. Written as DNA, the CDR3 is TGTGCCAGCAGCGTAGGGGCGGGGGGACTTGGGCAGTTCTTC.

The rearrangement joins TRBV18 to TRBJ2-2; 9 bases align to TRBD1. Germline trimming cut 1 base from V and 3 bases from J; bases unmatched to any gene: 12. Germline V CDR1 and CDR2: KGHSH, LQKENI. This CDR3 has 19 amino acids. This chain's CDR3 is CASSPLPGTGYEYTGELFF. Here the CDR3 DNA reads TGTGCCAGCTCACCACTACCCGGGACAGGGTATGAGTACACCGGGGAGCTGTTTTTT.